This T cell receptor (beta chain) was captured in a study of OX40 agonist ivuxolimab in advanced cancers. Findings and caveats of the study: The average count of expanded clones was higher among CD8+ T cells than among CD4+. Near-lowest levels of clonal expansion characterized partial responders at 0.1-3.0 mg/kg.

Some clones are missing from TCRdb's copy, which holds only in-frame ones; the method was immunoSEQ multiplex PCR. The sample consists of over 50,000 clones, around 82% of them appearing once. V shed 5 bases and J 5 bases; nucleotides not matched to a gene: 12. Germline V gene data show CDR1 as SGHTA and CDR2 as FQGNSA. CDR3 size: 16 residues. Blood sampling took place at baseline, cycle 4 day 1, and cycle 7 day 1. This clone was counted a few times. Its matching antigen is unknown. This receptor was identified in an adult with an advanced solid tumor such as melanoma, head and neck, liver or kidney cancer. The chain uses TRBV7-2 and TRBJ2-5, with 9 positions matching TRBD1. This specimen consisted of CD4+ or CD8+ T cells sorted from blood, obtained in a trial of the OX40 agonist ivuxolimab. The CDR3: CASSQSSGQGWETQYF. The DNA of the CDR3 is TGTGCCAGCAGCCAGTCCTCGGGACAGGGCTGGGAGACCCAGTACTTC.